These 32 T cell receptor beta chains originate from one sample sequenced in a study of T cell repertoires in cytomegalovirus infection. TCRdb re-analysed the reads in MiXCR, keeping a single row per CDR3 protein. The sample shows 110,000 to 150,000 distinct CDR3 sequences, roughly 6% of them seen only once. The sample consisted of PBMCs. These receptor sequences come from a human donor in good health (CMV status not recorded). Some clones in this sample may be carry-over from other donors' samples.

This clonotype has at least ten counts. V usage is TRBV12-3 or TRBV12-4 and J usage is TRBJ1-1, with TRBD1 identical over 7 bases. The CDR3 consists of 15 residues. V lost 5 bases and J lost 0; bases outside the gene matches: 6. Here the CDR3 reads CASSMPQGVNTEAFF. Here the CDR3 DNA reads TGTGCCAGCAGTATGCCTCAGGGGGTGAACACTGAAGCTTTCTTT.

This clonotype came up many times. V is TRBV7-2 and J is TRBJ2-1, with 9 bases identical to TRBD2. The J segment lost 2 bases and the V segment lost 0 bases, leaving 8 bases of the junction unmatched. The CDR3 sequence is 18 residues long. Germline V lookup: CDR1 SGHTA, CDR2 FQGNSA. The DNA of the CDR3 is TGTGCCAGCAGCTTAGCGAGAGTTTTAGCGGGGGCCTACAATGAGCAGTTCTTC. This encodes CASSLARVLAGAYNEQFF. The full variable domain, in which reference TRBV7-2 and TRBJ2-1 provide the parts outside the CDR3, is GAGVSQSPSNKVTEKGKDVELRCDPISGHTALYWYRQSLGQGLEFLIYFQGNSAPDKSGLPSDRFSAERTGGSVSTLTIQRTQQEDSAVYLCASSLARVLAGAYNEQFFGPGTRLTVL.

This clonotype was counted ten times or more. The CDR3 loop reads CASGGILYQETQYF. The DNA of the CDR3 is TGTGCCAGCGGCGGGATCCTGTACCAAGAGACCCAGTACTTC. The rearrangement links TRBV7-2 to TRBJ2-5; weak D call: TRBD2 (6 bases). The germline V and J ends were trimmed by 8 bases and 0 bases, with 13 bases remaining between them. This CDR3 contains 14 residues. The V gene's germline CDR1 is SGHTA and CDR2 FQGNSA.

The chain is built from TRBV19 and TRBJ1-2; the D is unclear. V was clipped by 5 bases and J by 3 bases, with 13 bases between them. This CDR3 is built from 14 residues. Germline V gene sequence: CDR1 LNHDA, CDR2 SQIVND (reference sequence). The CDR3 nucleotides are TGTGCCAGTAGTTACCCCGGGAGGGACTATGGCTACACCTTC. Translating gives CASSYPGRDYGYTF.

The chain's CDR3 is CASQGSYVLDTEAFF. The CDR3 region has the DNA TGTGCCAGTCAGGGGTCTTACGTCTTGGACACTGAAGCTTTCTTT. The chain couples TRBV19 to TRBJ1-1, with D perhaps TRBD1 (6 bases). The CDR3 totals 15 residues. V gave up 8 bases and J gave up 3 bases, with 19 bases separating them. In germline, CDR1 is LNHDA, CDR2 SQIVND (reference sequence).

For this clonotype: One base away lies a much larger clone, so this may be a sequencing read error. This chain connects TRBV12-3 or TRBV12-4 to TRBJ1-2; 7 nucleotides agree with TRBD1. The J segment lost 6 bases and the V segment lost 5 bases, leaving 9 bases of the junction unmatched. The CDR3 runs to 14 residues. In nucleotides, the CDR3 is TGTGCCAGCAGTCCGGGGGACAGCCTCCATGGCTACACCTTC. Protein product: CASSPGDSLHGYTF.

This clonotype came up a few times. V gene TRBV20-1 combines with J gene TRBJ1-5; D is uncertain. V shed 3 bases and J shed 3 bases, with 6 bases lying between them. The CDR3 runs to 12 residues. Germline-derived CDR1 and CDR2 are DFQATT and SNEGSKA (reference sequence). CDR3 sequence: CSARPDNQPQHF. CDR3 nucleotide sequence: TGCAGTGCTAGGCCTGACAATCAGCCCCAGCATTTT.

This clonotype occurred a few times. The rearrangement uses TRBV19 and TRBJ2-7; tentative D call: TRBD2 (6 bases). This CDR3 comprises 15 residues. Germline assignment: CDR1 LNHDA and CDR2 SQIVND (reference sequence). V was trimmed by 6 bases and J by 3 bases, leaving 18 bases between them. Written as DNA, the CDR3 is TGTGCCAGTAGCCCCTCTGGGGGGAACTTCTACGAGCAGTACTTC. It translates to CASSPSGGNFYEQYF. The full variable domain, its missing parts supplied by reference TRBV19 and TRBJ2-7, is DGGITQSPKYLFRKEGQNVTLSCEQNLNHDAMYWYRQDPGQGLRLIYYSQIVNDFQKGDIAEGYSVSREKKESFPLTVTSAQKNPTAFYLCASSPSGGNFYEQYFGPGTRLTVT.

A few counts support this clonotype. The chain recombines TRBV24-1 with TRBJ2-7; D unclear. V lost 1 base, J lost 5 bases, and 2 bases lay in between. CDR1 is KGHDR, CDR2 SFDVKD, per germline. This CDR3 is 11 amino acids long. CDR3 in DNA: TGTGCCACCAGTGATTTCAACGAGCAGTACTTC. This sequence encodes CATSDFNEQYF.

At least ten counts were recorded for this clonotype. The V and J genes are TRBV7-3 and TRBJ2-3, with TRBD2 matching over 9 bases. CDR3 length equals 18 residues. Losses at the gene ends were 4 bases for V and 1 base for J; bases not matched to a gene: 12. Germline values: CDR1 SGHTA, CDR2 FQGTGA. CDR3 sequence reads: CASSSRPASGTRTDTQYF. The DNA of the CDR3 is TGTGCCAGCAGCTCCAGACCAGCTAGCGGGACCCGCACAGATACGCAGTATTTT. Combining the CDR3 with reference TRBV7-3 and TRBJ2-3 gives the whole variable domain GAGVSQTPSNKVTEKGKYVELRCDPISGHTALYWYRQSLGQGPEFLIYFQGTGAADDSGLPNDRFFAVRPEGSVSTLKIQRTERGDSAVYLCASSSRPASGTRTDTQYFGPGTRLTVL.

Many counts were recorded for this clonotype. The V call is TRBV7-8, the J call TRBJ1-2; D gene uncertain. Germline-derived CDR1 and CDR2 are SGHVS and FQNEAQ. The CDR3 is 15 residues long. Trimming cost V 0 bases and J 6 bases, with 14 bases left between them. The CDR3 nucleotides are TGTGCCAGCAGCTTAGCGGGGAGCCTTGCGCATGGCTACACCTTC. Residues: CASSLAGSLAHGYTF. Complete variable domain (other parts from reference TRBV7-8 and TRBJ1-2): GAGVSQSPRYKVAKRGQDVALRCDPISGHVSLFWYQQALGQGPEFLTYFQNEAQLDKSGLPSDRFFAERPEGSVSTLKIQRTQQEDSAVYLCASSLAGSLAHGYTFGSGTRLTVV.

This clonotype was counted ten times or more. The CDR3 sequence is CASSSGGLDYGYTF. CDR3 DNA sequence: TGTGCCAGCAGCTCAGGGGGCCTGGACTATGGCTACACCTTC. The chain employs TRBV7-8 and TRBJ1-2, with 8 bases matching TRBD1. In germline, CDR1 is SGHVS, CDR2 FQNEAQ. V shed 4 bases, J shed 3 bases, and the junction held 4 bases outside the gene matches. This CDR3 comprises 14 residues.

This clonotype has just a few counts. The chain combines TRBV30 with TRBJ1-1; unclear D gene. The CDR3 has 13 amino acids. V dropped 8 bases and J dropped 1 base, with 14 bases sitting between them. Germline loops: CDR1 GTSNPN, CDR2 SVGIG (reference sequence). CDR3 nucleotides: TGTGCCCGGACGAATAAGGAGAACACTGAAGCTTTCTTT. Translation: CARTNKENTEAFF.

This clonotype has ten or more counts. V and J are TRBV7-2 and TRBJ1-1, with no clear D. In germline, CDR1 is SGHTA, CDR2 FQGNSA. V gave up 7 bases and J gave up 0 bases, with 15 bases separating them. The CDR3 extends over 15 amino acids. CDR3 sequence reads: CASNGQADMNTEAFF. DNA of the CDR3: TGTGCCAGCAACGGGCAGGCTGACATGAACACTGAAGCTTTCTTT.

This clonotype was recorded many times. The V call is TRBV7-2, the J call TRBJ2-1, with 12 bases fitting TRBD1. V was pared by 1 base and J by 9 bases, with 4 bases of the junction left unmatched. Looked up from germline, CDR1 is SGHTA and CDR2 is FQGNSA. This CDR3 is built from 15 residues. CDR3 region: CASSLGGTGGGEQFF. In nucleotides, the CDR3 is TGTGCCAGCAGCTTAGGGGGGACAGGGGGCGGTGAGCAGTTCTTC.

The sample holds many counts of this clonotype. The chain joins TRBV6-1 to TRBJ1-2; D ambiguous. V lost 2 bases and J lost 5, with 21 bases in between. This CDR3 has 17 amino acids. Germline V lookup: CDR1 MNHNS, CDR2 SASEGT. CDR3 sequence: CASSEFGSQQFLYGYTF. The CDR3 nucleotides read TGTGCCAGCAGTGAATTTGGGTCTCAGCAATTCCTGTATGGCTACACCTTC.

This chain uses TRBV6-5 with TRBJ2-7; the D gene is possibly TRBD2 (6 bases). Per germline, CDR1 MNHEY and CDR2 SVGAGI. The CDR3 has 14 residues. The V end was cut by 5 bases, the J end by 0 bases, with 11 bases between. In DNA, the CDR3 is TGTGCCAGCAGTCGGGCGGGAAGCTCCTACGAGCAGTACTTC. This encodes CASSRAGSSYEQYF.

In its sample, this clonotype was seen many times. The genes are TRBV7-2 and TRBJ2-5, with TRBD2 as a possible D gene (6 bases). V dropped 1 base and J dropped 7 bases, with 19 bases sitting between them. This CDR3 comprises 16 residues. Per the germline V gene, CDR1 is SGHTA and CDR2 is FQGNSA. This CDR3 is CASSLGVGGAIGTQYF. CDR3 DNA: TGTGCCAGCAGCTTAGGGGTCGGGGGAGCGATAGGGACCCAGTACTTC.

Ten or more counts support this clonotype. The rearrangement joins TRBV6-1 to TRBJ2-3; D is unresolved. There are 11 residues in the CDR3. Germline CDR1 is MNHNS and CDR2 is SASEGT. V lost 7 bases and J lost 2, with 4 bases in between. This chain's CDR3 is CASKFTDTQYF. CDR3 nucleotide sequence: TGTGCCAGCAAATTCACAGATACGCAGTATTTT.

In this sample, this clonotype turned up a few times. The V gene is TRBV19, the J gene TRBJ1-1; D not resolved. V lost 7 bases and J lost 1, with 13 bases in between. CDR3 length: 14 amino acids. Germline V gene data show CDR1 as LNHDA and CDR2 as SQIVND (reference sequence). As DNA, the CDR3 is TGTGCCAGTACTAGGATGCCCGAGAACACTGAAGCTTTCTTT. Its translation: CASTRMPENTEAFF.

This clonotype occurred many times. This chain links TRBV29-1 with TRBJ2-7, with TRBD1 identical over 7 bases. This CDR3 is built from 13 residues. CDR1 and CDR2 from the germline V gene are SQVTM and ANQGSEA. The junction had 8 bases not matched to a gene; V was cut back by 7 bases and J by 2 bases. The chain's CDR3 is CSARTGSTYEQYF. The CDR3 region has the DNA TGCAGCGCCAGGACAGGTAGTACCTACGAGCAGTACTTC.

This clonotype was detected ten times or more. The chain recombines TRBV12-3 or TRBV12-4 with TRBJ1-2; maybe TRBD1 (5 bases). V was trimmed by 0 bases and J by 5 bases, leaving 10 bases between them. This CDR3 has 14 amino acids. The CDR3 here is CASSLAAGLYGYTF. The CDR3 DNA follows: TGTGCCAGCAGTTTAGCGGCAGGGTTGTATGGCTACACCTTC.

A few counts support this clonotype. V usage is TRBV6-6 and J usage is TRBJ2-2, with 10 nucleotides matching TRBD2. The CDR3 sequence is 15 residues long. The trim removed 8 bases at V and 6 bases at J, leaving 9 bases unmatched. Germline CDR1 and CDR2: MNHNY and SVGAGI (reference sequence). CDR3 bases: TGTGCCAGCTTTGCTAGCGGGGGCTTTTCCGGGGAGCTGTTTTTT. Its translation is CASFASGGFSGELFF.

This clonotype was counted many times. The V gene is TRBV7-9, the J gene TRBJ1-2; D is perhaps TRBD1 (5 bases). This CDR3 spans 14 amino acids. V dropped 5 bases and J dropped 4 bases, with 14 bases sitting between them. Germline CDR1 reads SEHNR; CDR2 reads FQNEAQ (reference sequence). CDR3 region: CASSTGDGRYGYTF. CDR3 sequence (DNA): TGTGCCAGCAGCACAGGAGACGGTCGCTATGGCTACACCTTC.

This clonotype has ten or more counts. The junction departs from germline at one end; a sequencing error may be responsible. The chain recombines TRBV7-7 with TRBJ1-2; a weak D match, TRBD1 (5 bases). The germline V gene encodes CDR1 SSHAT and CDR2 FNYEAQ (reference sequence). The CDR3 runs 9 residues. CDR3 DNA: TGTGCTAGCAGCTTACAGGCCTTCTTC. Translated, it gives CASSLQAFF.

This clonotype was found many times. The chain has TRBV7-8 and TRBJ2-7; 9 bases line up with TRBD2. V lost 4 bases to trimming and J lost 6 bases; unmatched junction nucleotides: 4. The CDR3 has 13 amino acids. Germline V gives CDR1 SGHVS, CDR2 FQNEAQ. The CDR3 loop is CASSSGLAAEQYF. CDR3 in DNA: TGTGCCAGCAGCTCGGGACTAGCCGCCGAGCAGTACTTC.

In its sample, this clonotype was seen many times. This chain joins TRBV27 and TRBJ2-1, with 12 bases matching TRBD2. Losses at the gene ends were 1 base for V and 8 bases for J; bases not matched to a gene: 6. The CDR3 is 16 amino acids. CDR1 is MNHEY, CDR2 SMNVEV, per germline (reference sequence). The CDR3 bases are TGTGCCAGCAGTTTATGGCTAGCGGGGGGGCTGGATGAGCAGTTCTTC. It specifies CASSLWLAGGLDEQFF.

This clonotype was observed many times. This chain links TRBV19 with TRBJ1-4; D remains ambiguous. Germline CDR1 is LNHDA and CDR2 is SQIVND (reference sequence). There are 16 residues in the CDR3. Trimming took off 3 bases at V and 5 bases at J, with 16 bases between the two ends. The CDR3 DNA reads TGTGCCAGTAGTATCGGGCCGGGGAGGCTAAATGAAAAACTGTTTTTT. Its translation: CASSIGPGRLNEKLFF.

This clonotype has more than one count but fewer than ten. The V call is TRBV29-1, the J call TRBJ1-2; D remains unclear. Trimming shortened V by 0 bases and J by 4 bases, and 12 bases separated the two germline ends. The CDR3 is 14 residues long. Germline V CDR1 and CDR2: SQVTM, ANQGSEA. In nucleotides, the CDR3 is TGCAGCGTTGAAGAGCCCGGACGTAGCTATGGCTACACCTTC. It translates to CSVEEPGRSYGYTF.

This clonotype was counted at least ten times. The chain links TRBV7-9 to TRBJ1-2; D remains unclear. The V end lost 1 base, the J end lost 7 bases, and 13 bases lay between the germline ends. The CDR3 loop spans 14 amino acids. The germline CDR1 and CDR2 sequences are SEHNR and FQNEAQ (reference sequence). CDR3 sequence reads: CASSLGFSRGGYTF. DNA for the CDR3: TGTGCCAGCAGCTTAGGGTTTTCGCGCGGTGGCTACACCTTC. Looking up the rest from reference TRBV7-9 and TRBJ1-2 gives the full variable domain: DTGVSQNPRHKITKRGQNVTFRCDPISEHNRLYWYRQTLGQGPEFLTYFQNEAQLEKSRLLSDRFSAERPKGSFSTLEIQRTEQGDSAMYLCASSLGFSRGGYTFGSGTRLTVV.

This clonotype was observed at least ten times. The V gene is TRBV5-1, the J gene TRBJ2-7, with 8 positions matching TRBD1. The CDR3 covers 15 residues. Germline CDR1 reads SGHRS; CDR2 reads YFSETQ. V dropped 0 bases and J dropped 6; count of bases not matched to a gene: 8. CDR3 amino acids: CASSLGRQGIGEQYF. In DNA form, the CDR3 reads TGCGCCAGCAGCTTGGGACGACAGGGGATCGGCGAGCAGTACTTC.

This clonotype was counted ten times or more. The chain is built from TRBV7-3 and TRBJ1-1; D might be TRBD1 (5 bases). This CDR3 comprises 14 residues. Germline CDR1 reads SGHTA; CDR2 reads FQGTGA. Trimming stripped 6 bases from V and 1 base from J, with 12 bases between. The CDR3 reads CASSFTGRNTEAFF. CDR3 DNA: TGTGCCAGCAGTTTTACAGGAAGGAACACTGAAGCTTTCTTT. Full variable domain (rest looked up from reference TRBV7-3 and TRBJ1-1): GAGVSQTPSNKVTEKGKYVELRCDPISGHTALYWYRQSLGQGPEFLIYFQGTGAADDSGLPNDRFFAVRPEGSVSTLKIQRTERGDSAVYLCASSFTGRNTEAFFGQGTRLTVV.